Listed here is a single TCR beta chain. This record comes from a study of blood T cell repertoires in COVID-19. Deletions cut 2 bases from V and 3 bases from J, with 10 bases between. The CDR3 covers 13 residues. Per germline, CDR1 GTSNPN and CDR2 SVGIG (reference sequence). The method was immunoSEQ multiplex PCR; TCRdb's version includes in-frame clones alone and lacks a portion of them. The sample lists about 470,000 clones, around 87% occurring once. The material sequenced was PBMCs or T cells enriched from blood (not recorded which). V gene TRBV30 combines with J gene TRBJ1-1, with no clear D. The receptor was isolated from a woman aged 18-29 years who had recovered from COVID-19. CDR3: CAWSSERDTEAFF. In DNA form, the CDR3 reads TGTGCCTGGAGTAGTGAGAGGGACACTGAAGCTTTCTTT.